The rows below give T cell receptor beta chains drawn from one sample of a study of control samples from healthy donors and cancer patients. Clones were read by immunoSEQ multiplex PCR, and TCRdb kept only the in-frame ones, dropping some. The repertoire holds about 120,000 clones, roughly 90% seen once, with approximately 39% in the top ten. What was sequenced was blood. The receptor source for this set is a man in his fifties or sixties in good health. The CDR3 runs from the conserved cysteine through the conserved F or W. The D gene is left open where the match is weak. Clone size, where shown, is once, few, many, or a class for clones that have expanded.

v_gene	j_gene	abundance	d_gene	CDR3aa	CDR3nt
TRBV5-4	TRBJ1-1	-	-	CASSFKSGYTEAFF	TGTGCCAGCAGCTTCAAGTCCGGTTACACTGAAGCTTTCTTT
TRBV27	TRBJ2-7	-	TRBD1	CASTSGTGGAEQYF	TGTGCCAGCACCTCCGGGACAGGGGGCGCCGAGCAGTACTTC
TRBV5-1	TRBJ1-1	-	-	CASSRRADSGDTEAFF	TGCGCCAGCAGCCGGCGCGCGGATTCGGGGGACACTGAAGCTTTCTTT
TRBV5-6	TRBJ2-4	once	-	CASSLVTNIQYF	TGTGCCAGCAGCTTGGTGACAAACATTCAGTACTTC
TRBV11-2	TRBJ1-4	-	TRBD1	CASSSQGANEKLFF	TGTGCCAGCAGCTCACAGGGGGCTAATGAAAAACTGTTTTTT
TRBV9	TRBJ2-1	-	TRBD2	CASSVLGIAGADEQFF	TGTGCCAGCAGCGTATTGGGGATAGCGGGGGCCGATGAGCAGTTCTTC
TRBV5-4	TRBJ2-5	-	-	CASSLRSPRIETQYF	TGTGCCAGCAGCTTGCGGTCGCCCAGAATAGAGACCCAGTACTTC
TRBV29-1	TRBJ2-7	-	-	CSVREGESYEQYF	TGCAGCGTCCGAGAGGGCGAGTCCTACGAGCAGTACTTC
TRBV20-1	TRBJ2-1	-	-	CSARRIYEQFF	TGCAGTGCCCGAAGGATCTATGAGCAGTTCTTC
TRBV6-5	TRBJ2-5	-	TRBD1	CASFRATGVPETQYF	TGTGCCAGCTTCCGTGCTACAGGGGTCCCAGAGACCCAGTACTTC
TRBV9	TRBJ2-3	-	-	CASSVDGTPPSTDTQYF	TGTGCCAGCAGCGTAGATGGGACTCCCCCCTCCACAGATACGCAGTATTTT
TRBV7-2	TRBJ1-5	-	-	CASSPQVQSNQPQHF	TGTGCCAGCAGCCCCCAGGTTCAGTCAAATCAGCCCCAGCATTTT
TRBV9	TRBJ1-4	-	TRBD1	CASSVGTGREANEKLFF	TGTGCCAGCAGCGTGGGGACAGGGAGAGAAGCTAATGAAAAACTGTTTTTT
TRBV18	TRBJ1-2	-	-	CASSPPRLRANYGYTF	TGTGCCAGCTCACCACCAAGGTTGAGAGCTAACTATGGCTACACCTTC
TRBV7-6	TRBJ2-7	-	TRBD1	CASSSGQGGYYEQYF	TGTGCCAGCAGCTCGGGACAGGGTGGGTACTACGAGCAGTACTTC
TRBV5-1	TRBJ1-2	-	TRBD1	CASSFETGVPINGYTF	TGCGCCAGCAGCTTTGAGACAGGGGTCCCTATTAATGGCTACACCTTC
TRBV6-5	TRBJ1-2	-	-	CASSPVSGLYGYTF	TGTGCCAGCAGCCCCGTTTCCGGACTCTATGGCTACACCTTC
TRBV6-5	TRBJ1-5	-	-	CASSLTDYSNQPQHF	TGTGCCAGCAGTTTAACAGACTATAGCAATCAGCCCCAGCATTTT
TRBV7-6	TRBJ1-1	-	-	CASSFGDLNTEAFF	TGTGCCAGCAGCTTTGGTGATTTGAACACTGAAGCTTTCTTT
TRBV5-6	TRBJ1-5	-	-	CASSFANQPQHF	TGTGCCAGCAGCTTTGCCAATCAGCCCCAGCATTTT
TRBV5-1	TRBJ2-2	-	TRBD1	CASSPNRGVTGELFF	TGCGCCAGCAGCCCGAACAGGGGAGTGACCGGGGAGCTGTTTTTT
TRBV7-2	TRBJ2-5	-	TRBD1	CASSGQGAMETQYF	TGTGCCAGCAGCGGACAGGGGGCGATGGAGACCCAGTACTTC
TRBV9	TRBJ2-1	-	TRBD2	CASSVAGGRSYNEQFF	TGTGCCAGCAGCGTAGCGGGGGGTAGGTCCTACAATGAGCAGTTCTTC
TRBV6-5	TRBJ2-5	-	TRBD1	CASSRQGQETQYF	TGTGCCAGCAGTCGACAGGGCCAAGAGACCCAGTACTTC
TRBV7-9	TRBJ1-6	-	-	CASSLVIQNSPLHF	TGTGCCAGCAGCTTAGTCATACAGAATTCACCCCTCCACTTT
TRBV19	TRBJ2-3	-	-	CASQGPPRDTQYF	TGTGCTAGCCAGGGACCCCCCCGGGATACGCAGTATTTT
TRBV12-3/TRBV12-4	TRBJ1-1	-	-	CASTLLANTEAFF	TGTGCCAGCACCCTACTTGCGAACACTGAAGCTTTCTTT
TRBV7-2	TRBJ2-7	-	-	CASSLVGHEQYF	TGTGCCAGCAGCTTAGTGGGCCACGAGCAGTACTTC
TRBV6-6	TRBJ1-2	-	TRBD1	CASSRGQGDYGYTF	TGTGCCAGCAGTCGGGGACAGGGAGACTATGGCTACACCTTC
TRBV7-2	TRBJ2-7	-	TRBD2	CASSLGSSGAYEQYF	TGTGCCAGCAGCTTAGGTTCTAGCGGGGCCTACGAGCAGTACTTC
TRBV5-1	TRBJ1-1	-	-	CASSLEGVSGDTEAFF	TGCGCCAGCAGCTTGGAGGGGGTTAGTGGGGACACTGAAGCTTTCTTT
TRBV7-8	TRBJ2-7	-	TRBD1	CASSATGHEQYF	TGTGCCAGCAGTGCGACAGGGCACGAGCAGTACTTC
TRBV5-1	TRBJ1-5	-	TRBD1	CASSSSPRGAQHF	TGCGCCAGCAGCTCGTCTCCCAGGGGGGCCCAGCATTTT
TRBV7-2	TRBJ1-1	-	TRBD1	CASSKDRGPTEAFF	TGTGCCAGCAGCAAGGACAGGGGGCCCACTGAAGCTTTCTTT
TRBV5-1	TRBJ1-1	-	TRBD1	CASRETGGNTEAFF	TGCGCCAGCAGGGAGACAGGGGGCAACACTGAAGCTTTCTTT
TRBV19	TRBJ2-2	-	-	CASGWTSNTGELFF	TGTGCCAGTGGGTGGACATCGAACACCGGGGAGCTGTTTTTT
TRBV27	TRBJ1-5	-	-	CASSLKGIGSQTLNQPQHF	TGTGCCAGCAGTTTGAAAGGGATCGGCAGTCAAACGCTAAATCAGCCCCAGCATTTT
TRBV12-3/TRBV12-4	TRBJ1-1	once	TRBD1	CASRRTGDTEAFF	TGTGCCAGCAGACGGACAGGGGACACTGAAGCTTTCTTT
TRBV24-1	TRBJ1-5	few	TRBD1	CATGGDSVYSNQPQHF	TGTGCCACCGGGGGGGACAGTGTCTATAGCAATCAGCCCCAGCATTTT
TRBV6-5	TRBJ1-2	few	-	CASSYTNALSYGYTF	TGTGCCAGCAGTTACACCAACGCCTTATCGTATGGCTACACCTTC
TRBV6-5	TRBJ1-5	few	-	CASTGSANSNQPQHF	TGTGCCAGCACCGGGTCCGCGAATAGCAATCAGCCCCAGCATTTT
TRBV6-5	TRBJ1-1	-	-	CASSYSMGTTEAFF	TGTGCCAGCAGTTACTCGATGGGGACCACTGAAGCTTTCTTT
TRBV2	TRBJ1-1	-	-	CASSEEGTNTEAFF	TGTGCCAGCAGTGAAGAGGGGACGAACACTGAAGCTTTCTTT
TRBV19	TRBJ1-1	-	-	CASEDSTLNTEAFF	TGTGCCAGCGAGGATTCGACATTAAACACTGAAGCTTTCTTT
TRBV2	TRBJ2-7	few	-	CASSDRAYEQYF	TGTGCCAGCAGCGACCGGGCCTACGAGCAGTACTTC
TRBV29-1	TRBJ1-2	-	TRBD1	CSVVGAGGTGYTF	TGCAGCGTTGTCGGGGCAGGGGGCACGGGCTACACCTTC
TRBV30	TRBJ1-6	-	-	CAWSVIGGTNSPLHF	TGTGCCTGGAGTGTAATAGGAGGGACTAATTCACCCCTCCACTTT
TRBV5-4	TRBJ2-3	-	-	CASSLGTASMADTQYF	TGTGCCAGCAGCTTGGGGACAGCTTCTATGGCAGATACGCAGTATTTT
TRBV6-6	TRBJ2-7	-	-	CASTLTAVSYEQYF	TGTGCCAGCACCTTGACAGCAGTTTCCTACGAGCAGTACTTC
TRBV19	TRBJ1-1	-	-	CASTPAGPNTEAFF	TGTGCCAGTACCCCGGCAGGACCGAACACTGAAGCTTTCTTT
TRBV12-3/TRBV12-4	TRBJ1-2	-	-	CASSLQGNYGYTF	TGTGCCAGCAGTTTACAGGGTAACTATGGCTACACCTTC
TRBV5-1	TRBJ1-5	once	-	CASSPTRRGQPQHF	TGCGCCAGCAGCCCGACGAGGAGGGGTCAGCCCCAGCATTTT
TRBV23-1	TRBJ1-6	-	-	CASSQVEGLSPLHF	TGCGCCAGCAGTCAAGTAGAGGGGCTTTCACCCCTCCACTTT
TRBV7-8	TRBJ1-2	-	-	CASSPVRGVDYGYTF	TGTGCCAGCAGCCCCGTTCGGGGGGTCGACTATGGCTACACCTTC
TRBV5-4	TRBJ2-7	-	-	CASSLSNYEQYF	TGTGCCAGCAGCTTGTCGAACTACGAGCAGTACTTC